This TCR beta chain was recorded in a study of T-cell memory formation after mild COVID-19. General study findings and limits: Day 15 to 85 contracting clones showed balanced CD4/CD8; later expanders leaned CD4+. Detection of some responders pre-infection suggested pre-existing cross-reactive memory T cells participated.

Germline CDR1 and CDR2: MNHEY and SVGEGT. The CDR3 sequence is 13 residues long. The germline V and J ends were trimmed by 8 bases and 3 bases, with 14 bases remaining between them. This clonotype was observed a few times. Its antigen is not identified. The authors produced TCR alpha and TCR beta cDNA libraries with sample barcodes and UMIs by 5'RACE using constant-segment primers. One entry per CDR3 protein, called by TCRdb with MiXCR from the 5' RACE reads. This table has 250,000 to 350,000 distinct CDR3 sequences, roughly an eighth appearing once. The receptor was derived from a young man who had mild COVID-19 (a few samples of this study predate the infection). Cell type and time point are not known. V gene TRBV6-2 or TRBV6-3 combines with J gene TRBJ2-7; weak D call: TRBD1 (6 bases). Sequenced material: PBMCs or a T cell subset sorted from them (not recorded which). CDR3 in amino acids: CASGRQAYYEQYF. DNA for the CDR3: TGTGCCAGCGGAAGACAGGCCTACTACGAGCAGTACTTC.